This T cell receptor (beta chain) was recovered during a study of shared clonotypes between healthy human individuals. Naive CD8 cells were CD45RO-negative, positively selected for CCR7, excluding terminally differentiated effector memory CD45RA+ cells. Sorted-subset replicate PCR reactions contained roughly 200 ng DNA, corresponding to about 30,000 T cell genomes. TCRdb's table, derived via immunoSEQ multiplex PCR, lists solely in-frame clones and lacks some. The table lists roughly 770,000 clones, roughly 96% of them singletons. This TCR came from a man aged 25 to 40 in good health. Material: naive CD8+ T cells sorted from blood.

The CDR3 loop reads CAISETDRVNNEQFF. The CDR3 DNA reads as TGTGCCATCAGTGAGACGGACAGGGTCAACAATGAGCAGTTCTTC. This chain uses TRBV10-3 with TRBJ2-1; 8 bases fit TRBD1. CDR1 is ENHRY and CDR2 is SYGVKD in the germline V gene. The CDR3 extends over 15 amino acids. V gave up 2 bases and J gave up 5 bases; unmatched junction bases: 5.